The next 10 T cell receptor beta chains were all read from a single sample in a study of graft-versus-host responses after intestinal transplantation. Data came from immunoSEQ multiplex PCR; TCRdb stores just in-frame clones and leaves some out. This table has about 50,000 clones, about nine tenths appearing once. The antigens for these receptors are not known. The input for sequencing was unstimulated CD4+ T cells sorted from spleen or lymph node cells, taken before transplant. These receptors were collected from a human donor who was the organ donor for an intestinal transplant.

V is TRBV7-8 and J is TRBJ2-7; D is perhaps TRBD1 (6 bases). V lost 2 bases and J lost 3, with 14 bases in between. The CDR3 is 15 amino acids. CDR1 is SGHVS and CDR2 is FQNEAQ in the germline V gene. The CDR3 DNA reads TGTGCCAGCAGCTTACGGGCAGGGGTTAGCTACGAGCAGTACTTC. It is translated as CASSLRAGVSYEQYF.

The rearrangement uses TRBV4-1 and TRBJ2-6; 7 nucleotides agree with TRBD2. CDR1 and CDR2 from the germline V gene are MGHRA and YSYEKL. CDR3 length: 19 residues. V shed 1 base, J shed 0 bases, and the junction held 9 bases outside the gene matches. The CDR3 DNA is TGCGCCAGCAGCCAAGTGGGGCTCCGGGAGGCCTCTGGGGCCAACGTCCTGACTTTC. Residues: CASSQVGLREASGANVLTF.

This sequence joins TRBV30 and TRBJ2-1; D call uncertain. Deletions cut 4 bases from V and 5 bases from J, with 9 bases between. The V gene's germline CDR1 is GTSNPN and CDR2 SVGIG (reference sequence). The CDR3 spans 12 residues. This chain's CDR3 is CAWNVMNNEQFF. The CDR3 nucleotides are TGTGCCTGGAACGTTATGAACAATGAGCAGTTCTTC.

The chain employs TRBV2 and TRBJ1-5; no firm D call. The ends were cut back, 7 bases at V and 0 bases at J, with 10 bases in the middle. The CDR3 has 14 amino acids. Germline CDR1 reads SNHLY; CDR2 reads FYNNEI. The CDR3 bases are TGTGCCAGCAATCAGGACTATAGCAATCAGCCCCAGCATTTT. Translated: CASNQDYSNQPQHF.

The CDR3, as DNA: TGTGCCAGCAGCGTAGGGGGGCGCAATGAGCAGTTCTTC. Protein product: CASSVGGRNEQFF. The chain carries TRBV9 and TRBJ2-1, with a weak D call TRBD1 (6 bases). Per germline, CDR1 SGDLS and CDR2 YYNGEE. The CDR3 consists of 13 residues. Trimming removed 0 bases from V and 6 bases from J, with 7 bases in between. The full variable domain, completed using reference TRBV9 and TRBJ2-1, is DSGVTQTPKHLITATGQRVTLRCSPRSGDLSVYWYQQSLDQGLQFLIQYYNGEERAKGNILERFSAQQFPDLHSELNLSSLELGDSALYFCASSVGGRNEQFFGPGTRLTVL.

This chain uses TRBV6-5 with TRBJ2-1; 10 bases fit TRBD2. Germline CDR1 reads MNHEY; CDR2 reads SVGAGI. The CDR3 has 14 amino acids. The ends lost 2 bases at V and 6 bases at J; junction bases unmatched: 1. The CDR3, as DNA: TGTGCCAGCAGTTACACTAGCGGGACCAATGAGCAGTTCTTC. It is translated as CASSYTSGTNEQFF.

This chain connects TRBV14 to TRBJ2-1, with D tentatively TRBD2 (5 bases). V lost 4 bases and J 9 bases, leaving 28 bases between the germline ends. From germline, CDR1 is SGHDN and CDR2 FVKESK. The CDR3 extends over 18 amino acids. The DNA for the CDR3 is TGTGCCAGCAGCCGTTTGATCATTGGGTACTCAGAGGGTGGTGAGCAGTTCTTC. Translated, it gives CASSRLIIGYSEGGEQFF.

The chain carries TRBV5-5 and TRBJ2-7; D assignment may be TRBD1 or TRBD2 (6 bases each). Germline V gene lookup returns CDR1 SGHKS and CDR2 YYEKEE (reference sequence). V lost 0 bases to trimming and J lost 6 bases, with 19 bases between them. This CDR3 comprises 16 residues. CDR3 nucleotides: TGTGCCAGCAGCTTGGATCTGGGGGGCGCCTTGGGCGAGCAGTACTTC. This codes for CASSLDLGGALGEQYF.

This chain uses TRBV30 with TRBJ1-1; a weak D match, TRBD1 (5 bases). V lost 2 bases to trimming and J lost 2 bases, with 18 bases between them. Germline V lookup: CDR1 GTSNPN, CDR2 SVGIG (reference sequence). The CDR3 is made up of 16 amino acids. The CDR3 reads CAWSPLNRLGNTEAFF. CDR3 nucleotide sequence: TGTGCCTGGAGTCCCCTTAACAGGCTGGGTAACACTGAAGCTTTCTTT. Full variable domain (outside the CDR3, taken from reference TRBV30 and TRBJ1-1): SQTIHQWPATLVQPVGSPLSLECTVEGTSNPNLYWYRQAAGRGLQLLFYSVGIGQISSEVPQNLSASRPQDRQFILSSKKLLLSDSGFYLCAWSPLNRLGNTEAFFGQGTRLTVV.

The chain uses TRBV4-3 and TRBJ2-7; 9 positions agree with TRBD1. Germline CDR1 LGHNA, CDR2 YSLEER. J was trimmed by 2 bases and V by 1 base; bases with no gene match: 3. The CDR3 has 15 residues. CDR3 coding DNA: TGCGCCAGCAGCCAAGGGAGGACAGGGGCCTACGAGCAGTACTTC. It specifies CASSQGRTGAYEQYF.